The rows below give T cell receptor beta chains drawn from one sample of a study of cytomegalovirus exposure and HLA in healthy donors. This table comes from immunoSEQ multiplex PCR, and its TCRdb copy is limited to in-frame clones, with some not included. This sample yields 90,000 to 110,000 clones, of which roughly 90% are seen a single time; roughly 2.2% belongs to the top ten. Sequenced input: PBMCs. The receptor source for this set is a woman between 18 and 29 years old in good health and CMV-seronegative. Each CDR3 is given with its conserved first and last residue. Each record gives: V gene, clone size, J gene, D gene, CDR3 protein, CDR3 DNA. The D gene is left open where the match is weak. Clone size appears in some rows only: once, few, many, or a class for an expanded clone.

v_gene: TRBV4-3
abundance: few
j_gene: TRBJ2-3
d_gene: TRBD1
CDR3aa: CASSLLQGSGTDTQYF
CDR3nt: TGCGCCAGCAGCCTCCTACAGGGGAGTGGCACAGATACGCAGTATTTT

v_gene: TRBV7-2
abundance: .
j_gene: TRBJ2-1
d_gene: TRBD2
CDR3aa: CASSPWTSGTYNEQFF
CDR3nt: TGTGCCAGCAGTCCGTGGACTAGCGGGACCTACAATGAGCAGTTCTTC

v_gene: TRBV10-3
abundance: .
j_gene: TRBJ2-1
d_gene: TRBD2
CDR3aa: CAIAELAGVNEQFF
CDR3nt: TGTGCCATCGCCGAACTAGCGGGAGTTAATGAGCAGTTCTTC

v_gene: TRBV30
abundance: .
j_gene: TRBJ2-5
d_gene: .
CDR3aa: CAWSVFELQETQYF
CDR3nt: TGTGCCTGGAGTGTATTTGAGCTTCAAGAGACCCAGTACTTC

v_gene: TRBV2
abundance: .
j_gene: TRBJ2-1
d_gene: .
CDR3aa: CASTQDIAYNEQFF
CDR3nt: TGTGCCAGCACCCAGGACATCGCCTACAATGAGCAGTTCTTC

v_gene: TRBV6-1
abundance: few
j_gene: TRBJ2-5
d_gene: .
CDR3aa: CASSVQGVSETQYF
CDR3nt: TGTGCCAGCAGTGTACAGGGCGTATCAGAGACCCAGTACTTC

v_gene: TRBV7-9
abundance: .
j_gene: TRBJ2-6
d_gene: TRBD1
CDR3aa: CASSLGFSDRGHGANVLTF
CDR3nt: TGTGCCAGCAGCTTAGGTTTCTCGGACAGGGGGCATGGGGCCAACGTCCTGACTTTC

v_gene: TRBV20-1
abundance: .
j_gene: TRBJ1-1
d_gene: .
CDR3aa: CSAGRNTEAFF
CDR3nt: TGCAGTGCTGGGAGGAACACTGAAGCTTTCTTT

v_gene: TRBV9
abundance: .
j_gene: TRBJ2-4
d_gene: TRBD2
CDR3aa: CASSGPGGGWNIQYF
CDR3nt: TGTGCCAGCAGCGGCCCTGGGGGAGGGTGGAACATTCAGTACTTC

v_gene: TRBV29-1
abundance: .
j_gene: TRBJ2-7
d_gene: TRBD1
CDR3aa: CSVEGQGTEEQYF
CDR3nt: TGCAGCGTTGAGGGACAGGGGACTGAAGAGCAGTACTTC

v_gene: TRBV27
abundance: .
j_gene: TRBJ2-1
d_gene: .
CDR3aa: CASSLFLSNEQFF
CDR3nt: TGTGCCAGCAGTTTATTTCTTTCTAATGAGCAGTTCTTC

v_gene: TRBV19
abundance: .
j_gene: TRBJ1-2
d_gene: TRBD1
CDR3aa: CASLWDSGYTF
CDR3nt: TGTGCCAGCCTCTGGGACAGTGGCTACACCTTC

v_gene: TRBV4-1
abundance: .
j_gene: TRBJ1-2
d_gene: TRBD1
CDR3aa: CASSQVGTGGVGYTF
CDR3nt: TGCGCCAGCAGCCAAGTCGGGACAGGGGGGGTTGGCTACACCTTC

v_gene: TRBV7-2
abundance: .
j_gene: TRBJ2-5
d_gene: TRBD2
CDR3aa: CASRRLAEETQYF
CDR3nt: TGTGCCAGCAGGCGACTAGCAGAAGAGACCCAGTACTTC

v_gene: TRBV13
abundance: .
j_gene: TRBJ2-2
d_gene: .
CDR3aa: CASSWVQGNTGELFF
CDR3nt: TGTGCCAGCAGCTGGGTACAGGGAAACACCGGGGAGCTGTTTTTT

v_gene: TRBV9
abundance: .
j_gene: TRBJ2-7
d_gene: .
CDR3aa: CASGGGEKAYEQYF
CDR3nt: TGTGCCAGCGGAGGGGGGGAGAAAGCCTACGAGCAGTACTTC

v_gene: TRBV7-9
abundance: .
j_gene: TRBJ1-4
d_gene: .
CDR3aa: CASSLRGGGATNEKLFF
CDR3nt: TGTGCCAGCAGCTTAAGGGGAGGCGGTGCAACTAATGAAAAACTGTTTTTT

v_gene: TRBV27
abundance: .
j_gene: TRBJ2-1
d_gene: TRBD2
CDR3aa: CASSASLLAGNYNEQFF
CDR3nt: TGTGCCAGCAGTGCCTCATTACTAGCGGGGAACTACAATGAGCAGTTCTTC

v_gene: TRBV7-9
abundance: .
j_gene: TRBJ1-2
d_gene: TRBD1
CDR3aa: CASSPRQGRYYGYTF
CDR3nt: TGTGCCAGCAGCCCGAGACAGGGGCGCTACTATGGCTACACCTTC

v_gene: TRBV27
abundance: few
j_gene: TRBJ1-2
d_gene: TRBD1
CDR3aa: CASSFAPGQGNYGYTF
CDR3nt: TGTGCCAGCAGTTTTGCCCCAGGACAGGGGAACTATGGCTACACCTTC

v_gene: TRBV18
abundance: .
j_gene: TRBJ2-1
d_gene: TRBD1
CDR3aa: CASSLAGTGVVNEQFF
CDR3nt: TGTGCCAGCTCACTGGCAGGGACAGGGGTCGTCAATGAGCAGTTCTTC

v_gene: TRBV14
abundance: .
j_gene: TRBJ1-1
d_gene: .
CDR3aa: CASSQGPGLFTMNTEAFF
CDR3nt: TGTGCCAGCAGCCAAGGGCCGGGACTGTTTACCATGAACACTGAAGCTTTCTTT

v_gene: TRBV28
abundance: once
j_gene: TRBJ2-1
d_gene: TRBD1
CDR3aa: CASRSPGDREVNEQFF
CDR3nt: TGTGCCAGCAGATCCCCCGGGGACAGGGAAGTCAATGAGCAGTTCTTC

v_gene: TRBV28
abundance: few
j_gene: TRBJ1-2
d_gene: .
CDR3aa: CASSRGLRLAVGTF
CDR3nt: TGTGCCAGCAGTAGGGGCCTACGGTTGGCCGTGGGTACCTTC

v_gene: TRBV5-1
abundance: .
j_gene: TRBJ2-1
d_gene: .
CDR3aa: CASSLAGTTNEQFF
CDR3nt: TGCGCCAGCAGCTTGGCCGGAACTACTAATGAGCAGTTCTTC

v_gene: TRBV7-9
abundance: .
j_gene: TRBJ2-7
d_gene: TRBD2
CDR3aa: CASSSTSGDYEQYF
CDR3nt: TGTGCCAGCAGCTCGACTAGCGGTGACTACGAGCAGTACTTC

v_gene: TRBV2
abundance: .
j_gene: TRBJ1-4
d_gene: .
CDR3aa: CASIGGDEKLFF
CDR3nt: TGTGCCAGCATAGGGGGAGATGAAAAACTGTTTTTT

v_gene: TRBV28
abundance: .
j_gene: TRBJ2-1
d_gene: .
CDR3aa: CASEQVNNEQFF
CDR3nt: TGTGCCAGCGAGCAGGTGAACAATGAGCAGTTCTTC

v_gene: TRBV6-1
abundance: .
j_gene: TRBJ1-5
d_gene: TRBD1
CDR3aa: CATTNRDRRNQPQHF
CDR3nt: TGTGCCACTACTAATAGGGACAGGCGTAATCAGCCCCAGCATTTT

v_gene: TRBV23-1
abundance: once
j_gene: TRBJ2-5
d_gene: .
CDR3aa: CASSRSAATQETQYF
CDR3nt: TGCGCCAGCAGTCGGTCGGCGGCGACCCAAGAGACCCAGTACTTC

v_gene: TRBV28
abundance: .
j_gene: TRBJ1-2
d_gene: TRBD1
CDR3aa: CASYYRGTNYGYTF
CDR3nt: TGTGCCTCGTACTACAGGGGAACTAACTATGGCTACACCTTC

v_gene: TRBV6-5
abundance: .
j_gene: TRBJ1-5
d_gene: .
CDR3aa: CASRSDSLNQPQHF
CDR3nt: TGTGCCAGCAGATCGGACAGCCTCAATCAGCCCCAGCATTTT

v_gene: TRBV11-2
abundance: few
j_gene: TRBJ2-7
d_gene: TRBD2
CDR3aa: CASSLVSGLVYF
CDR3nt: TGTGCCAGCAGCTTGGTTTCCGGACTAGTTTACTTC

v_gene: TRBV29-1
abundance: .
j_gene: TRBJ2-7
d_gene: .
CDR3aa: CSVANRLYEQYF
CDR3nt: TGCAGCGTTGCTAACCGACTCTACGAGCAGTACTTC

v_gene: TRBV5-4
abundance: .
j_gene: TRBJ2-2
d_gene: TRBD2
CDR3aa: CASSQAGGMNTGELFF
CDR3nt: TGTGCCAGCAGCCAGGCGGGGGGCATGAACACCGGGGAGCTGTTTTTT

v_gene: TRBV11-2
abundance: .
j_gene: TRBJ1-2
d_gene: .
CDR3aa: CASSLGTKWAYSGEYGYTF
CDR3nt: TGTGCCAGCAGTCTTGGTACCAAATGGGCGTACTCGGGGGAATATGGCTACACCTTC

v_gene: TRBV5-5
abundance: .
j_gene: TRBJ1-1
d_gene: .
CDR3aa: CASISLGRGNTEAFF
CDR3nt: TGTGCCAGCATCTCCCTTGGAAGGGGGAACACTGAAGCTTTCTTT